The T cell receptor beta chain under discussion was sequenced for a study of persistence of HIV-infected CD4 T cells. General study results and limits: Antigen-responding cells were enriched for degenerate expanded CDR3beta sequences.

Concerning this clone itself: The antigen is unknown.

The libraries were made with immunoSEQ version 4 in survey mode. Each sample used up to 1 ug genomic DNA diluted to around 10 ng/uL. Method: immunoSEQ multiplex PCR; TCRdb's copy keeps in-frame clones and lacks some. The data show about 50,000 clones, under 85% seen once. Stimulation used approximately 9.1 ug/mL lysate from CMV-infected fibroblasts. CD40L-negative CD69-negative CD45RO-high memory CD4+ T cells were sorted as populations depleted of antigen-responding cells. Donors had undetectable plasma HIV-1 RNA, under 50 copies/mL, for 4+ years. Donors had CD4+ T cell counts above 400 cells/uL and were CMV-seropositive. V dropped 7 bases and J dropped 0 bases, with 14 bases sitting between them. The CDR3 totals 15 residues. Germline V lookup: CDR1 SGHRS, CDR2 YFSETQ.

The V call is TRBV5-1, the J call TRBJ2-1; D might be TRBD2 (6 bases). The source of this sequence is an adult man with HIV who was CMV-seropositive. The sequencing used CD4+ T cells sorted from PBMCs after approximately 19-hour stimulation, collected from a patient who received antiretroviral therapy. The CDR3 nucleotides read TGCGCCAGCTCCCCCGGGGGAAGCTCCTACAATGAGCAGTTCTTC. Translated: CASSPGGSSYNEQFF.